This T cell receptor beta chain was retrieved from a study of spatial heterogeneity in lung cancer. Broader study findings: In tumors, expanded intratumoral alpha and beta TCR counts tracked mutation counts. Ubiquitous and regional expanded TCR counts mirrored ubiquitous and regional nonsynonymous mutation counts, respectively.

Via MiXCR, TCRdb re-called the 5' RACE reads, giving one row per CDR3 protein. This table has 5,500 to 8,500 distinct CDR3 sequences, about 14% appearing once. This clonotype appeared many times. The antigen remains unidentified. Time point indicated: sample taken at primary tumor resection. Patients with untreated early-stage non-small cell lung cancer, numbering around 72, were the donors. V lost 5 bases to trimming and J lost 3 bases, with 18 bases between them. CDR1 and CDR2 (germline): DFQATT, SNEGSKA (reference sequence). The CDR3 contains 15 residues. The starting material was lung tumor tissue, obtained at surgery. This clonotype was sampled from a male donor with early-stage non-small cell lung cancer. The rearrangement uses TRBV20-1 and TRBJ2-3; D could derive from TRBD1 or TRBD2 (5 bases each). CDR3 protein: CSAFPPGTGTDTQYF. Written as DNA, the CDR3 is TGCAGTGCTTTCCCCCCCGGGACGGGGACAGATACGCAGTATTTT.